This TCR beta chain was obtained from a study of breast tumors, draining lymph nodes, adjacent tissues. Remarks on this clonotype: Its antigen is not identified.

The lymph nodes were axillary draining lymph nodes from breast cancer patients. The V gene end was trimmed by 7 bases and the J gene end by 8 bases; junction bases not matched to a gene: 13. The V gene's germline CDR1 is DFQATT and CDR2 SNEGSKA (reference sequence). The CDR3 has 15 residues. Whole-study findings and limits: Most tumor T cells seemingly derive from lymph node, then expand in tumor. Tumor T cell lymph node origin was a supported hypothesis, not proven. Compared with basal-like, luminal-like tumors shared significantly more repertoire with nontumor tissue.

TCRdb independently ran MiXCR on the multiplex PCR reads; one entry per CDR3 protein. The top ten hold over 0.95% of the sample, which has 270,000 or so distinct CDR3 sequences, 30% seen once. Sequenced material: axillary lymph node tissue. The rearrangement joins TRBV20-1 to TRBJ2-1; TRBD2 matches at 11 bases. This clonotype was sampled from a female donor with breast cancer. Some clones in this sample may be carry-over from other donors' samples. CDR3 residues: CSVAGGLAGLHEQFF. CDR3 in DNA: TGCAGTGTAGCGGGAGGGCTAGCGGGACTCCATGAGCAGTTCTTC.